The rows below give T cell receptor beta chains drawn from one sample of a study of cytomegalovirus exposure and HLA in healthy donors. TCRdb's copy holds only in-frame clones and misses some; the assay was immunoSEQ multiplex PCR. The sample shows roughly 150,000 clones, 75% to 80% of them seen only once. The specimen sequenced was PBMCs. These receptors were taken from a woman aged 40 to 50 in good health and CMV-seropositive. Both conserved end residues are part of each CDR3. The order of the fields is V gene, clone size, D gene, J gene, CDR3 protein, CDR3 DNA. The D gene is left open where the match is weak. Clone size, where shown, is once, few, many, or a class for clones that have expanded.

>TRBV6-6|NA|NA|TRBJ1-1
CASSYEGRIGPEAFF
TGTGCCAGCAGTTACGAGGGCCGAATCGGTCCTGAAGCTTTCTTT
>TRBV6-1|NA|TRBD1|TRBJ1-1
CASRRDRGTEAFF
TGTGCCAGCAGGCGGGACAGGGGGACTGAAGCTTTCTTT
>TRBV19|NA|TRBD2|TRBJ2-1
CASSVSGSFYNEQFF
TGTGCCAGTAGTGTTAGCGGGAGTTTTTACAATGAGCAGTTCTTC
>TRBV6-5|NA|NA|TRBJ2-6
CASARAAGANVLTF
TGTGCCAGCGCCAGGGCAGCTGGGGCCAACGTCCTGACTTTC
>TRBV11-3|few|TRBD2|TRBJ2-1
CASSVSGRYNEQFF
TGTGCCAGCAGCGTTAGCGGGAGGTACAATGAGCAGTTCTTC
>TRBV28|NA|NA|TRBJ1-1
CASSIQGEFKRRAFF
TGTGCCAGCAGTATCCAGGGTGAGTTCAAGAGGCGAGCTTTCTTT
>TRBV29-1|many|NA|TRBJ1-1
CSVENMNTEAFF
TGCAGCGTTGAGAACATGAACACTGAAGCTTTCTTT
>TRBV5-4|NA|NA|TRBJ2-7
CASSLAGRGSYEQYF
TGTGCCAGCAGCTTGGCAGGTCGAGGGTCCTACGAGCAGTACTTC
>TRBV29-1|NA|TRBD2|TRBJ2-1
CSVDGWSGFGLAGGLQGYNEQFF
TGCAGCGTTGATGGCTGGTCAGGCTTTGGACTAGCGGGAGGGCTTCAAGGATACAATGAGCAGTTCTTC
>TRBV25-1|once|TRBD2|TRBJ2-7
CASSERTSGSRYEQYF
TGTGCCAGCAGTGAGAGGACTAGCGGGAGTAGGTACGAGCAGTACTTC
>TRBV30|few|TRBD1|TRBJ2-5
CALHRPTGGETQYF
TGTGCCTTGCACCGCCCGACAGGGGGAGAGACCCAGTACTTC
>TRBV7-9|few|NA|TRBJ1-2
CASSLALRGGYTF
TGTGCCAGCAGCTTAGCGTTGCGGGGGGGCTACACCTTC
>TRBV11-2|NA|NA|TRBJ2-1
CASSWASFGYNEQFF
TGTGCCAGCAGCTGGGCTAGCTTTGGGTACAATGAGCAGTTCTTC
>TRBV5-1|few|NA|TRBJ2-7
CASSLTPGTYEQYF
TGCGCCAGCAGCTTGACACCGGGTACCTACGAGCAGTACTTC
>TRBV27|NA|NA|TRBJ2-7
CASSLSGGLSYEQYF
TGTGCCAGCAGTTTATCGGGGGGGCTCTCCTACGAGCAGTACTTC
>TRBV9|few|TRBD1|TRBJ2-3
CASSPRQGQTDTQYF
TGTGCCAGCAGCCCAAGACAGGGGCAGACAGATACGCAGTATTTT
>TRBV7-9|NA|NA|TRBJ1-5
CASSLDWPQPQHF
TGTGCCAGCAGCTTAGATTGGCCCCAGCCCCAGCATTTT
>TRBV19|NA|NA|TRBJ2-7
CASSPQALAYEQYF
TGTGCCAGCTCCCCTCAGGCCTTAGCGTACGAGCAGTACTTC
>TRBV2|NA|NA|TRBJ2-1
CASSGSYEQFF
TGTGCCAGCAGTGGGAGCTATGAGCAGTTCTTC
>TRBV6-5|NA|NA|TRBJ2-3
CASSYSGGTDTQYF
TGTGCCAGCAGTTATTCCGGGGGTACAGATACGCAGTATTTT
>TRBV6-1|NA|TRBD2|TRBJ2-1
CASRLAGGPYEQFF
TGTGCCAGCAGGCTCGCGGGAGGGCCGTATGAGCAGTTCTTC
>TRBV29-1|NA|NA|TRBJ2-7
CSVGASYEQYF
TGCAGCGTGGGGGCCTCCTACGAGCAGTACTTC
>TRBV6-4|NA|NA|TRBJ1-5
CASSVEPRNQPQHF
TGTGCCAGCAGTGTTGAACCGAGGAATCAGCCCCAGCATTTT
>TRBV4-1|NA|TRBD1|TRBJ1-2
CASTLTSGTGGRGYTF
TGCGCCAGCACCCTCACCTCCGGGACAGGGGGCAGGGGCTACACCTTC
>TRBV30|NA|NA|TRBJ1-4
CAWSVRGVGEKLFF
TGTGCCTGGAGTGTACGGGGGGTAGGGGAAAAACTGTTTTTT
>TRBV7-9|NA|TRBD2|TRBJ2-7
CSSSLAGLAGVREQYF
TGTTCCAGCAGCTTAGCGGGACTAGCGGGAGTCCGCGAGCAGTACTTC
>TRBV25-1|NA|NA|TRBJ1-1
CASSATGYTEAFF
TGTGCCAGCAGTGCAACAGGTTACACTGAAGCTTTCTTT
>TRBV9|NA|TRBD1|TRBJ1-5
CASSPQTGDDQPQHF
TGTGCCAGCAGCCCACAGACAGGGGACGATCAGCCCCAGCATTTT
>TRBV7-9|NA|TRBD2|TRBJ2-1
CASSLSLAGALNEQFF
TGTGCCAGCAGCTTATCACTAGCGGGAGCCCTCAATGAGCAGTTCTTC